This is a list of T cell receptor beta chains from one sample in a study of liver allograft versus peripheral blood T cells. In TCRdb, the reads were re-called with MiXCR into one record per CDR3 protein. The data hold 5,600 or so distinct CDR3 sequences, with approximately 14% observed a single time. These receptor sequences come from a human patient who had a liver transplant. The T cells may come from the graft donor. CDR3s leave out the opening cysteine and the closing phenylalanine or tryptophan. The order of the fields is V gene, J gene, CDR3 protein.

TRBV7-2	TRBJ1-2	ASSPLGATYGYT
TRBV28	TRBJ1-5	ASSLSTGVSNQPQH
TRBV30	TRBJ1-5	AWREVAAPGPQH
TRBV20-1	TRBJ1-1	SATGEWGRAF
TRBV3-2	TRBJ1-5	ASSQPTGSDQPQH
TRBV6-6	TRBJ2-1	ASSSGYNEQF
TRBV11-1	TRBJ1-6	ASSLAAGTGKSPLH
TRBV7-2	TRBJ1-6	ASSLVRISDSPLH
TRBV18	TRBJ2-1	ASSRSGTGGLNEQF
TRBV9	TRBJ2-7	ASSVVRGTSGTPEQY
TRBV6-5	TRBJ1-2	ASSYSPGSRGYT
TRBV9	TRBJ1-2	ASNRASYGYT
TRBV10-3	TRBJ2-7	AISESLQGPDEQY
TRBV19	TRBJ1-4	ASSNDRAKLF
TRBV7-2	TRBJ2-7	ASSFTTEKFYEQY
TRBV19	TRBJ1-5	ASSSRRGPRWNQPQH
TRBV28	TRBJ1-2	ASSPNRGTVRNYGYT